The sequence of this TCR beta chain was determined in a study of blood T cell repertoires in COVID-19. Study context: Collection of acute and convalescent COVID-19 samples took place in the United States, Italy and Spain.

CDR1 is ENHRY and CDR2 is SYGVKD in the germline V gene. The V end lost 3 bases, the J end lost 2 bases, and 11 bases lay between the germline ends. This CDR3 has 15 amino acids. During active infection, Seattle patients enrolled and were then monitored through disease. Original handling: Quantification of nucleated cells was approximated via reference gene primer amplification. The assay was immunoSEQ multiplex PCR, and TCRdb's table has in-frame clones only and misses some. The V and J calls and clone size were taken over from that table, and D and trimming were inferred from the DNA. The data contain fewer than 200,000 clones, around 82% of them seen just once; the ten biggest clones take up under 9%.

The chain links TRBV10-3 to TRBJ1-5; weak D call: TRBD1 (5 bases). This clonotype originated in a middle-aged woman with COVID-19, enrolled during active disease. The sample comprised peripheral blood. CDR3 nucleotides: TGTGCCATCAGTGAAGGAGGGGTTGGCAATCAGCCCCAGCATTTT. This sequence encodes CAISEGGVGNQPQHF.